This TCR beta chain was sequenced during a study of identical twins. On this clonotype itself: The target antigen is unknown. A junction end diverges from the germline sequence, so it may reflect a read error.

Study outcomes and limitations: Conclusions rested on cross-sectional statistics rather than following the same donors. Out-of-frame sharing of TCR alpha in monozygotic twins was underestimated by models. While abundant cord blood beta clonotypes carried fewer insertions, memory repertoires showed no such pattern.

Each CDR3 protein gets one entry after TCRdb re-called the 5' RACE reads with MiXCR. The table records a few hundred thousand distinct CDR3 sequences, roughly 8% of them present only once. Germline values: CDR1 LGHNA, CDR2 YNFKEQ. The CDR3 loop spans 17 amino acids. This sample was also put to use in a study of yellow fever vaccine responses in identical twins. That report adds: Reportedly, the T cell response mounted by twins to vaccine seemed partly convergent, partly personalized.

The sample consisted of CD8+ T cells sorted from blood. The genes are TRBV4-2 and TRBJ2-2; TRBD2 matches 14 bases. The receptor's source is a woman younger than 30 in good health. The CDR3 DNA is TGTGCCAACAGCCAAGAGACTAGCGGGGGGGCGGACGGGGAGCTGTTTTTT. It encodes CANSQETSGGADGELFF.